The T cell receptor (beta chain) under discussion was sequenced for a study of blood T cell repertoires in COVID-19. Study summary: The study drew acute and convalescent COVID-19 samples from the United States, Italy and Spain. Sources were T cells, B-cell-depleted T cells, or PBMCs; the material itself was cDNA or gDNA.

The protocol was immunoSEQ multiplex PCR, while the TCRdb copy is restricted to in-frame clones and leaves out a portion. The sample includes approximately 250,000 clones, roughly 84% of them seen just once. The length of the CDR3 is 15 residues. Trimming took 2 bases from V and 1 from J, leaving 11 bases between them. CDR1 SGHAT and CDR2 FQNNGV come from the germline V gene. The rearrangement links TRBV11-2 to TRBJ1-1; the D is unclear. The clonotype originates from a human donor in a cohort sampled during active COVID-19. The sequencing sample was made of peripheral blood. CDR3 loop: CASSLTAVGNTEAFF. In nucleotides, the CDR3 is TGTGCCAGCAGCTTAACGGCGGTAGGGAACACTGAAGCTTTCTTT.